Shown below are 23 T cell receptor beta chains from a single sample sequenced in a study of T cells after yellow fever vaccination. TCRdb passed the 5' RACE reads through MiXCR, listing each CDR3 protein once. The sample has 120,000 or so distinct CDR3 sequences, about 8.8% seen once; the top ten hold almost 40%. Sequencing used CD8+ T cells sorted from PBMCs, obtained on the day of the yellow fever booster vaccination. The receptor source for this set is a man aged 18 to 29 who received the YFV17D yellow fever vaccine.

The gene calls are TRBV20-1 and TRBJ2-7; D is uncertain. Germline V gene sequence: CDR1 DFQATT, CDR2 SNEGSKA (reference sequence). V was pared by 6 bases and J by 0 bases, with 12 bases between. The CDR3 is 13 residues long. The CDR3 bases are TGCAGTGCCCCGGGTGAGAGCTCCTACGAGCAGTACGTC. Its translation is CSAPGESSYEQYV.

The chain is built from TRBV19 and TRBJ2-1, with unresolved D. CDR3 length: 13 residues. With 1 base removed from V and 9 bases from J, the gap between germline ends came to 10 bases. Germline CDR1 is LNHDA and CDR2 is SQIVND (reference sequence). This chain's CDR3 is CASSIGVGVEQFF. In DNA, the CDR3 is TGTGCCAGTAGTATAGGAGTTGGGGTTGAGCAGTTCTTC.

The table lists this clonotype with a few counts. This chain connects TRBV7-3 to TRBJ2-1; the D gene is possibly TRBD2 (6 bases). The CDR3 length is 14 residues. The germline V gene encodes CDR1 SGHTA and CDR2 FQGTGA. V was pared by 5 bases and J by 7 bases, with 15 bases between. The CDR3 loop is CASSPTSSSNEQFF. Written as DNA, the CDR3 is TGTGCCAGCAGCCCCACTAGCTCCTCTAATGAGCAGTTCTTC.

This clonotype has only a few counts. The chain is built from TRBV7-3 and TRBJ2-3; 12 bases are shared with TRBD2. This CDR3 spans 15 amino acids. V lost 4 bases to trimming and J lost 6 bases; unmatched junction nucleotides: 5. Germline lookup yields CDR1 SGHTA and CDR2 FQGTGA. The DNA for the CDR3 is TGTGCCAGCAGCTCGACTAGCGGGGGTTTGGATACGCAGTATTTT. This codes for CASSSTSGGLDTQYF.

The chain recombines TRBV4-1 with TRBJ2-2; D may be TRBD1 or TRBD2 (5 bases each). This CDR3 has 12 amino acids. CDR1 and CDR2 (germline): MGHRA, YSYEKL. V was trimmed by 4 bases and J by 6 bases, leaving 6 bases between them. CDR3 bases: TGCGCCAGCAGCCGGGACGCCGGGGAGCTGTTTTTT. This encodes CASSRDAGELFF.

This clonotype has more than one count but fewer than ten. V is TRBV14 and J is TRBJ2-7; no reliable D call. V lost 1 base to trimming and J lost 0 bases, with 10 bases between them. Germline V gives CDR1 SGHDN, CDR2 FVKESK. The CDR3 runs to 15 residues. CDR3 loop: CASSQGYTVSYEQYF. Here the CDR3 DNA reads TGTGCCAGCAGCCAAGGCTATACAGTCTCCTACGAGCAGTACTTC. The full variable domain, in which reference TRBV14 and TRBJ2-7 provide the parts outside the CDR3, is EAGVTQFPSHSVIEKGQTVTLRCDPISGHDNLYWYRRVMGKEIKFLLHFVKESKQDESGMPNNRFLAERTGGTYSTLKVQPAELEDSGVYFCASSQGYTVSYEQYFGPGTRLTVT.

The chain employs TRBV5-1 and TRBJ2-7, with 12 bases that match TRBD1. The CDR3 has 16 amino acids. J was trimmed by 3 bases and V by 0 bases; bases with no gene match: 4. CDR1 is SGHRS, CDR2 YFSETQ, per germline. The CDR3 bases are TGCGCCAGCAGCTTGGCCGGGACAGGGGGCCTCTACGAGCAGTACTTC. Its protein is CASSLAGTGGLYEQYF.

The CDR3 loop reads CASSFSGTGIGSYEQYF. The DNA of the CDR3 is TGTGCCAGCAGCTTTTCCGGGACAGGGATTGGGTCCTACGAGCAGTACTTC. The rearrangement joins TRBV7-6 to TRBJ2-7, with 9 bases lining up with TRBD1. CDR3 length equals 17 residues. Per germline, CDR1 SGHVS and CDR2 FNYEAQ. The V gene end was trimmed by 3 bases and the J gene end by 1 base; junction bases not matched to a gene: 10. The full variable domain, its missing parts supplied by reference TRBV7-6 and TRBJ2-7, is GAGVSQSPRYKVTKRGQDVALRCDPISGHVSLYWYRQALGQGPEFLTYFNYEAQQDKSGLPNDRFSAERPEGSISTLTIQRTEQRDSAMYRCASSFSGTGIGSYEQYFGPGTRLTVT.

This clonotype was seen ten or more times. In DNA, the CDR3 is TGTGCCAGCAGTTTCTACATAGGGGAAGAGACCCAGTACTTC. Its translation is CASSFYIGEETQYF. V usage is TRBV12-3 or TRBV12-4 and J usage is TRBJ2-5, with D tentatively TRBD1 (5 bases). Trimming shortened V by 3 bases and J by 3 bases, and 11 bases separated the two germline ends. This CDR3 is 14 amino acids long.

This clonotype was observed a handful of times. CDR3 DNA: TGCAGTGCCAGTGGGCTAGCGGGGGGGAACACCGGGGAGCTGTTTTTT. Encoded protein: CSASGLAGGNTGELFF. This chain uses TRBV20-1 with TRBJ2-2; 11 bases align to TRBD2. Germline loops: CDR1 DFQATT, CDR2 SNEGSKA (reference sequence). The CDR3 covers 16 residues. V gave up 6 bases and J gave up 1 base; unmatched junction bases: 7.

This clonotype turned up a few times. V usage is TRBV29-1 and J usage is TRBJ1-1, with 7 bases that match TRBD1. Germline trimming cut 6 bases from V and 8 bases from J; bases unmatched to any gene: 3. The CDR3 covers 10 residues. CDR1 is SQVTM and CDR2 is ANQGSEA in the germline V gene. The CDR3 DNA reads TGCAGCGTGATACAGGGGGAAGCTTTCTTT. Residues: CSVIQGEAFF.

In DNA form, the CDR3 reads TGCGCCAGCAGCCCTAAGGGGACAGACTCCTACGAGCAGTACTTC. Encoded protein: CASSPKGTDSYEQYF. V usage is TRBV4-1 and J usage is TRBJ2-7; 7 nucleotides agree with TRBD1. The germline CDR1 and CDR2 sequences are MGHRA and YSYEKL. The CDR3 totals 15 residues. With V trimmed by 4 bases and J by 0 bases, 6 bases remained unmatched.

Only a few counts were recorded for this clonotype. The chain has TRBV18 and TRBJ2-1, with 7 bases aligning to TRBD1. J gave up 8 bases and V 6 bases, and 19 bases lay outside the gene matches. The CDR3 totals 17 residues. The V gene's germline CDR1 is KGHSH and CDR2 LQKENI. Here the CDR3 reads CASSTSPGTAFYYEQFF. The CDR3 DNA reads TGTGCCAGCTCCACAAGTCCCGGGACAGCTTTTTACTATGAGCAGTTCTTC.

CDR3 DNA sequence: TGTGCCAGCAGTGAGGGGGGACCCTACAATGAGCAGTTCTTC. Its protein product is CASSEGGPYNEQFF. The genes are TRBV6-4 and TRBJ2-1, with D perhaps matching TRBD2 (6 bases). V was clipped by 3 bases and J by 2 bases, with 8 bases between them. The CDR3 has 14 residues. Germline CDR1 and CDR2: MRHNA and SNTAGT.

The chain recombines TRBV20-1 with TRBJ2-5, with D unresolved. V was shortened by 6 bases and J by 1 base, with 18 bases between the two germline ends. The length of the CDR3 is 15 residues. Germline CDR1 is DFQATT and CDR2 is SNEGSKA (reference sequence). The CDR3 sequence: CSARPSYRAQETQYF. The CDR3 nucleotides read TGCAGTGCGAGGCCCTCGTACAGAGCCCAAGAGACCCAGTACTTC.

This clonotype was found a few times. The chain combines TRBV5-6 with TRBJ2-1, with 11 bases aligning to TRBD2. CDR1 SGHDT and CDR2 YYEEEE come from the germline V gene. The CDR3 has 15 residues. The V and J ends lost 4 bases and 7 bases, in that order; junction bases with no gene match: 7. DNA for the CDR3: TGTGCCAGCAGCCCTATAGCGGGGGGGCCGAATGAGCAGTTCTTC. It translates to CASSPIAGGPNEQFF.

The gene calls are TRBV11-1 and TRBJ2-7; 13 bases map to TRBD2. The CDR3 spans 16 residues. V shed 4 bases, J shed 2 bases, and the junction held 5 bases outside the gene matches. From germline, CDR1 is SGHAT and CDR2 FQDESV (reference sequence). CDR3 DNA sequence: TGTGCCAGCAGCTCCGGACTAGCGGGGGCTCCCTACGAGCAGTACTTC. Translation: CASSSGLAGAPYEQYF.

The chain combines TRBV15 with TRBJ2-7, with 11 nucleotides matching TRBD2. Germline-derived CDR1 and CDR2 are LNHNV and YYDKDF (reference sequence). Losses at the gene ends were 1 base for V and 5 bases for J; bases not matched to a gene: 4. The CDR3 loop spans 15 amino acids. Written as DNA, the CDR3 is TGTGCCACCAGCAGAGGACTGGGACTAGCGGACGAGCAGTACGTC. It encodes CATSRGLGLADEQYV.

This clonotype was picked up a small number of times. The chain employs TRBV6-5 and TRBJ1-1, with TRBD1 as a possible D gene (6 bases). CDR1 is MNHEY, CDR2 SVGAGI, per germline. The V gene lost 2 bases and the J gene lost 4 bases, with 14 bases spanning the gap. CDR3 size: 15 residues. The CDR3 DNA follows: TGTGCCAGCAGTTACAGGACAGTCTTCGGCACTGAAGCTTTCTTT. Its protein is CASSYRTVFGTEAFF.

This chain joins TRBV7-6 and TRBJ1-2; no clear D. Per the germline V gene, CDR1 is SGHVS and CDR2 is FNYEAQ. The CDR3 runs to 14 residues. V dropped 5 bases and J dropped 6 bases, with 16 bases sitting between them. The CDR3 DNA sequence: TGTGCCAGCAGCCCCGGCGGGCTCGGGGATGGCTACACCTTC. Its protein product is CASSPGGLGDGYTF.

This clonotype showed up just a few times. CDR3 in amino acids: CASSMKSWNAGNTIYF. The DNA of the CDR3 is TGTGCCAGTAGTATGAAGAGTTGGAACGCTGGAAACACCATATATTTT. The chain links TRBV19 to TRBJ1-3; D not resolved. CDR3 length: 16 amino acids. The germline CDR1 and CDR2 sequences are LNHDA and SQIVND (reference sequence). The germline V and J ends were trimmed by 3 bases and 2 bases, with 14 bases remaining between them.

The gene calls are TRBV19 and TRBJ2-5; 10 bases fit TRBD2. The germline V gene encodes CDR1 LNHDA and CDR2 SQIVND (reference sequence). The V and J ends lost 4 bases and 0 bases, in that order; junction bases with no gene match: 2. The CDR3 is 15 amino acids. CDR3 sequence reads: CASSTSGGHQETQYF. The CDR3 DNA reads TGTGCCAGTAGTACTAGCGGGGGCCACCAAGAGACCCAGTACTTC.

Only a few counts were recorded for this clonotype. The gene calls are TRBV4-1 and TRBJ1-2; 9 bases are a match to TRBD1. CDR3 length: 16 residues. With V trimmed by 1 base and J by 9 bases, 12 bases remained unmatched. Looked up from germline, CDR1 is MGHRA and CDR2 is YSYEKL. The CDR3 loop is CASSQVGAQGARSYTF. The CDR3 region has the DNA TGCGCCAGCAGCCAAGTGGGGGCACAGGGGGCGCGGAGCTACACCTTC.